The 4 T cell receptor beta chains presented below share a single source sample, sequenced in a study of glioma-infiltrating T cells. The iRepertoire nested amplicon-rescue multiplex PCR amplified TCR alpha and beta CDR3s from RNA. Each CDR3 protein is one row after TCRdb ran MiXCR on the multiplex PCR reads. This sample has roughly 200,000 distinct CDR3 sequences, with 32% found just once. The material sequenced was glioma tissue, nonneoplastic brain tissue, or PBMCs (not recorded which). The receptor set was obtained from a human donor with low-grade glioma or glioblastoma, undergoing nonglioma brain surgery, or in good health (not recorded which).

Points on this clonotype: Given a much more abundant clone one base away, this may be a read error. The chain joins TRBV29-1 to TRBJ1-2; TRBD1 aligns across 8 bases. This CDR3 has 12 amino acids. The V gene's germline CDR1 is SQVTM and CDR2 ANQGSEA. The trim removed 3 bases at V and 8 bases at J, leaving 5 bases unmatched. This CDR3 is CSVDTQGDGYTF. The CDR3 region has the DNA TGCAGCGTTGACACACAGGGGGACGGCTACACCTTC. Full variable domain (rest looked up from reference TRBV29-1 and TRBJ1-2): SAVISQKPSRDICQRGTSLTIQCQVDSQVTMMFWYRQQPGQSLTLIATANQGSEATYESGFVIDKFPISRPNLTFSTLTVSNMSPEDSSIYLCSVDTQGDGYTFGSGTRLTVV.

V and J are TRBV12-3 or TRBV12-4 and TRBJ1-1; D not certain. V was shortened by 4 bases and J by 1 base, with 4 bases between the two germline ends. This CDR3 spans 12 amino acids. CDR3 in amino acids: CASSSKNTEAFF. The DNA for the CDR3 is TGTGCCAGCAGTTCAAAGAACACTGAAGCTTTCTTT.

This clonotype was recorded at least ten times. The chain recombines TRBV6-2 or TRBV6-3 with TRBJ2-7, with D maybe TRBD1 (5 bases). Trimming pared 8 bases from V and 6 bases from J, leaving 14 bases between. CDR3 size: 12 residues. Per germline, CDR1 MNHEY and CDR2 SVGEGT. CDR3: CASFRRQGEQYF. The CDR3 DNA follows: TGTGCCAGCTTTAGGCGGCAGGGCGAGCAGTACTTC.

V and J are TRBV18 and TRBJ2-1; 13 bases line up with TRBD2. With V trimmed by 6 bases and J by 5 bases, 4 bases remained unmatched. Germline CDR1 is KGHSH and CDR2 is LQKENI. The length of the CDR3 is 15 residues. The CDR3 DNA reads TGTGCCAGCTCTCGGACTAGCGGGAGCGACAATGAGCAGTTCTTC. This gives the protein CASSRTSGSDNEQFF.